Listed here is a single T cell receptor beta chain. A J-beta primer mix and a sample-barcoded 5' primer were used in a second PCR of about 6 to 12 cycles. TCRdb re-called the 5' RACE reads through MiXCR, storing one row per CDR3 protein. The profile shows about 1.4 million distinct CDR3 sequences, 45% to 70% of them singletons. Extraction yielded at least 6 micrograms of total RNA per sample. The source of the sample is a study of blood T cells in healthy people across ages. This clonotype was sampled from a man younger than 35 in good health. Material: blood.

CDR3 protein: CSVDRLSTDTQYF. DNA of the CDR3: TGCAGCGTGGACCGACTAAGCACAGATACGCAGTATTTT. The chain combines TRBV29-1 with TRBJ2-3, with D tentatively TRBD2 (5 bases). CDR3 size: 13 residues. From germline, CDR1 is SQVTM and CDR2 ANQGSEA. V was clipped by 6 bases and J by 0 bases, with 10 bases between them.